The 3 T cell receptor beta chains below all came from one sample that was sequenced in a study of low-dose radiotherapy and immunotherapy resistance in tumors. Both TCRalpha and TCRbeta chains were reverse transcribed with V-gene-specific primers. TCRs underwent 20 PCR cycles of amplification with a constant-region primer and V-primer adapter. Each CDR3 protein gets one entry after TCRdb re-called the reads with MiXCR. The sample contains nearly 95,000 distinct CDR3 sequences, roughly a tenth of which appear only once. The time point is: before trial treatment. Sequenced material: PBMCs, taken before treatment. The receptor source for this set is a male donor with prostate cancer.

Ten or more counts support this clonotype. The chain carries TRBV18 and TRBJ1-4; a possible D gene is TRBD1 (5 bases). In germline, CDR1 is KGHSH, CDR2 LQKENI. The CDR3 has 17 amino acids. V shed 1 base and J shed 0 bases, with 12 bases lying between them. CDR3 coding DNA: TGTGCCAGCTCACCACAGGGCCAGGGTGCAACTAATGAAAAACTGTTTTTT. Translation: CASSPQGQGATNEKLFF.

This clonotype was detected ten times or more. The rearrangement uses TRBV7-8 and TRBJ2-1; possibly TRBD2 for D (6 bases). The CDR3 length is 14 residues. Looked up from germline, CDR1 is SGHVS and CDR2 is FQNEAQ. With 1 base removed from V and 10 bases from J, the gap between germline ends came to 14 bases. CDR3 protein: CASSLEGGPREQFF. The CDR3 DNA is TGTGCCAGCAGCTTAGAAGGAGGGCCGAGGGAGCAGTTCTTC.

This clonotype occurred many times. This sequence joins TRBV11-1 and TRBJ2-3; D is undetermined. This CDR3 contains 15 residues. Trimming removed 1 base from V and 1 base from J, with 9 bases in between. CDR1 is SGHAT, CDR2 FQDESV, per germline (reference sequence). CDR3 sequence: CASSLDDTRTDTQYF. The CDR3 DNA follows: TGTGCCAGCAGCTTAGACGACACACGCACAGATACGCAGTATTTT.